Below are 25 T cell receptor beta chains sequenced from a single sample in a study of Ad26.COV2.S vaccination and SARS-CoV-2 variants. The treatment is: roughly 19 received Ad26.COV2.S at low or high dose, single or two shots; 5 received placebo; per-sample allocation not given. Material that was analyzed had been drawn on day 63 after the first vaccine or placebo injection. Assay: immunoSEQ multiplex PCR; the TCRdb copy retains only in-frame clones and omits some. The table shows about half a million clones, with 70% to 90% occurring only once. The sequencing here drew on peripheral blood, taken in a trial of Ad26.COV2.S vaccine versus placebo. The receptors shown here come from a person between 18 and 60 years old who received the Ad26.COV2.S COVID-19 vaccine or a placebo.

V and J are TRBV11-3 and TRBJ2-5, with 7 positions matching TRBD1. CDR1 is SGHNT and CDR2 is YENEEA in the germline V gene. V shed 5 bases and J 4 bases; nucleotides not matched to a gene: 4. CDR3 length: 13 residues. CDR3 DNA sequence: TGTGCCAGCAGCCAACAGGGGCTAGAGACCCAGTACTTC. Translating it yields CASSQQGLETQYF.

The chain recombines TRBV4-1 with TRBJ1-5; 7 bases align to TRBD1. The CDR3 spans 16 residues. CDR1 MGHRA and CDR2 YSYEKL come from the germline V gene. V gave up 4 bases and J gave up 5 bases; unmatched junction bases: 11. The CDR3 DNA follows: TGCGCCAGCAGCCCAAACAGGGGCTCGGGCCATCAGCCCCAGCATTTT. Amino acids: CASSPNRGSGHQPQHF.

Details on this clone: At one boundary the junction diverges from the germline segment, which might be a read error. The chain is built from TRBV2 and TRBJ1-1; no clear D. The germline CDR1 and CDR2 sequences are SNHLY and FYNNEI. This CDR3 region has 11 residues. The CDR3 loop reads CASSEAHVPVF. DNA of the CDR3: TGTGCCAGCAGTGAAGCTCATGTCCCAGTCTTT. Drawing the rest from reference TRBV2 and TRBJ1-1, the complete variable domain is EPEVTQTPSHQVTQMGQEVILRCVPISNHLYFYWYRQILGQKVEFLVSFYNNEISEKSEIFDDQFSVERPDGSNFTLKIRSTKLEDSAMYFCASSEAHVPVFGQGTRLTVV.

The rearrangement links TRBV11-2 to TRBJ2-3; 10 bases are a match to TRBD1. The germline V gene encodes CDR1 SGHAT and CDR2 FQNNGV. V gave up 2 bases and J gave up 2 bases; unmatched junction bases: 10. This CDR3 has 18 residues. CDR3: CASSLMPDRGQDTDTQYF. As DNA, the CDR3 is TGTGCCAGCAGCTTAATGCCCGACAGGGGGCAGGACACAGATACGCAGTATTTT.

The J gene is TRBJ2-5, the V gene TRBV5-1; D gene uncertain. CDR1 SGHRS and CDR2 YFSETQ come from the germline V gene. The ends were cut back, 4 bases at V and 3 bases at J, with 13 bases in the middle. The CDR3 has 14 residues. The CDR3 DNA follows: TGCGCCAGCAGCCCGGAGCTCATCGAAGAGACCCAGTACTTC. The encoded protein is CASSPELIEETQYF.

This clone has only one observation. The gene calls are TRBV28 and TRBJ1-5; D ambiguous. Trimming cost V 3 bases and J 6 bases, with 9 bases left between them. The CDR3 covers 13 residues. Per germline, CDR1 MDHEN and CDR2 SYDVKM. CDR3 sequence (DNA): TGTGCCAGCAGTTTCCCTGGTCGTCAGCCCCAGCATTTT. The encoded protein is CASSFPGRQPQHF.

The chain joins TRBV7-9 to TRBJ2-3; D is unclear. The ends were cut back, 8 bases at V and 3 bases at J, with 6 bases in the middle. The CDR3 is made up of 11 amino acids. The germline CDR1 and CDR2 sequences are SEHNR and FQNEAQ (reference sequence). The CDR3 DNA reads TGTGCCAGCGAGGCTACAGATACGCAGTATTTT. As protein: CASEATDTQYF.

CDR3 in amino acids: CASRAIAGVTYEQYF. The CDR3, as DNA: TGTGCCAGTAGAGCCATAGCGGGAGTTACCTACGAGCAGTACTTC. V gene TRBV19 combines with J gene TRBJ2-7; 9 positions match TRBD2. CDR1 is LNHDA, CDR2 SQIVND, per germline (reference sequence). This CDR3 spans 15 amino acids. The J segment lost 2 bases and the V segment lost 6 bases, leaving 8 bases of the junction unmatched. The whole variable domain, filled in from reference TRBV19 and TRBJ2-7, reads DGGITQSPKYLFRKEGQNVTLSCEQNLNHDAMYWYRQDPGQGLRLIYYSQIVNDFQKGDIAEGYSVSREKKESFPLTVTSAQKNPTAFYLCASRAIAGVTYEQYFGPGTRLTVT.

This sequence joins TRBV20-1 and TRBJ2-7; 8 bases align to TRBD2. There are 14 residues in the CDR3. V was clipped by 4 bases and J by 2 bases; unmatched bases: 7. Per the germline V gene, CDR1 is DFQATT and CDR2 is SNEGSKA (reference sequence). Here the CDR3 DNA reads TGCAGTGCTATTGAGCGGGGGCCCGCCTACGAGCAGTACTTC. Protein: CSAIERGPAYEQYF.

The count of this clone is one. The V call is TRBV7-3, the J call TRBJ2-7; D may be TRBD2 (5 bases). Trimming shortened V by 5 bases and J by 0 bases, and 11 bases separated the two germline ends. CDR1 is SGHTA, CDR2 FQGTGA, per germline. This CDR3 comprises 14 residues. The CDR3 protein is CASSTDGNSYEQYF. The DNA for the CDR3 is TGTGCCAGCAGCACCGACGGGAACTCCTACGAGCAGTACTTC. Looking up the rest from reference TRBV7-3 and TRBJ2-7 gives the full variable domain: GAGVSQTPSNKVTEKGKYVELRCDPISGHTALYWYRQSLGQGPEFLIYFQGTGAADDSGLPNDRFFAVRPEGSVSTLKIQRTERGDSAVYLCASSTDGNSYEQYFGPGTRLTVT.

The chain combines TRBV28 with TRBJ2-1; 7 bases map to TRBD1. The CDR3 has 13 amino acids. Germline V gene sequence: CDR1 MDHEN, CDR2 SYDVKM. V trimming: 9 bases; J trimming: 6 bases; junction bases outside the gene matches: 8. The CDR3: CARLRQGVNEQFF. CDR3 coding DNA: TGTGCCAGGTTAAGGCAGGGGGTCAATGAGCAGTTCTTC.

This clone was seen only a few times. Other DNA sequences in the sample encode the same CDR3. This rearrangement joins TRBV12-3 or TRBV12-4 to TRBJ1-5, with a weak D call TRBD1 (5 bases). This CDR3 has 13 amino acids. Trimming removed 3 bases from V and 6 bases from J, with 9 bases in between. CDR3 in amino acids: CASSFRGGQPQHF. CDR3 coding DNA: TGTGCCAGCAGTTTTCGGGGCGGTCAGCCCCAGCATTTT.

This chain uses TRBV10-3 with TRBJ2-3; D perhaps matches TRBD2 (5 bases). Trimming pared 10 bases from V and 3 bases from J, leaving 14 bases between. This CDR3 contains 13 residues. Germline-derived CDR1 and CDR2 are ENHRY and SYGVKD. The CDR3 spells CATRGVGTDTQYF. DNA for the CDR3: TGTGCCACCCGGGGAGTAGGAACAGATACGCAGTATTTT.

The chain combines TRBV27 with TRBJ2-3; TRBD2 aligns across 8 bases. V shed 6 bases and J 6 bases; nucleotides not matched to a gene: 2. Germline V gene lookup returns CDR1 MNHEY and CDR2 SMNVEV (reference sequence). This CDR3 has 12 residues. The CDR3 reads CASSPGGDTQYF. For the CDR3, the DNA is TGTGCCAGCAGCCCGGGGGGGGATACGCAGTATTTT.

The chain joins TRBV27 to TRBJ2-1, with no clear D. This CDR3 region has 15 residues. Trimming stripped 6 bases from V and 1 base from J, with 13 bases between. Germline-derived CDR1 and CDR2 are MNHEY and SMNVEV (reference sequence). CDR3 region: CASSASRGSYNEQFF. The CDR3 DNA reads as TGTGCCAGCAGCGCCTCCCGAGGTTCCTACAATGAGCAGTTCTTC.

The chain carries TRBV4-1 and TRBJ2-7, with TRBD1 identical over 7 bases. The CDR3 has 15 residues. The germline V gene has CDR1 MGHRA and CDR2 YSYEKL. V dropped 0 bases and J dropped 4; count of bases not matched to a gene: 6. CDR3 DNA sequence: TGCGCCAGCAGCCAAGAACCGGGACAGTATTACGAGCAGTACTTC. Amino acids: CASSQEPGQYYEQYF.

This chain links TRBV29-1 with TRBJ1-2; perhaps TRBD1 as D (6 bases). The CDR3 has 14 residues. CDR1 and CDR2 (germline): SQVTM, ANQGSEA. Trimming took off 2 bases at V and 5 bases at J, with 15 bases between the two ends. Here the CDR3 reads CSVEFQTRGYGYTF. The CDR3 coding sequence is TGCAGCGTTGAATTTCAGACAAGGGGGTATGGCTACACCTTC. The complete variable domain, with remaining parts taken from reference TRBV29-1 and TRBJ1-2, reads SAVISQKPSRDICQRGTSLTIQCQVDSQVTMMFWYRQQPGQSLTLIATANQGSEATYESGFVIDKFPISRPNLTFSTLTVSNMSPEDSSIYLCSVEFQTRGYGYTFGSGTRLTVV.

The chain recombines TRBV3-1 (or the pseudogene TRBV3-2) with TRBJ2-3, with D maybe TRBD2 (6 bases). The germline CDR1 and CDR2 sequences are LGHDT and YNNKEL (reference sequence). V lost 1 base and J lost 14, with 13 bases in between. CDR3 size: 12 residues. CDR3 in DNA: TGTGCCAGCAGCCAAGGACTAGTGTCCCCGTATTTT. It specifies CASSQGLVSPYF.

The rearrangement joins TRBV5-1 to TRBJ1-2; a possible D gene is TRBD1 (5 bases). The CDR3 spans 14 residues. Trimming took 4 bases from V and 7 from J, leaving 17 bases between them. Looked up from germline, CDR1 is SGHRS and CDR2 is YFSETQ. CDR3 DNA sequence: TGCGCCAGCAGCGCCGCCGACAGTGGCGCTGGCTACACCTTC. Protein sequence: CASSAADSGAGYTF. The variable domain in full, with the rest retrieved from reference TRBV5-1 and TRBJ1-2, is KAGVTQTPRYLIKTRGQQVTLSCSPISGHRSVSWYQQTPGQGLQFLFEYFSETQRNKGNFPGRFSGRQFSNSRSEMNVSTLELGDSALYLCASSAADSGAGYTFGSGTRLTVV.

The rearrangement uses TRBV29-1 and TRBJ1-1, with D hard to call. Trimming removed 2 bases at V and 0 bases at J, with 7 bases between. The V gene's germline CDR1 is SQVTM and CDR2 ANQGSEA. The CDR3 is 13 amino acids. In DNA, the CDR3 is TGCAGCGTTGAAATCTCAGTGAACACTGAAGCTTTCTTT. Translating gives CSVEISVNTEAFF. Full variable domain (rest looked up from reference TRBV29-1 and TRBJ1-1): SAVISQKPSRDICQRGTSLTIQCQVDSQVTMMFWYRQQPGQSLTLIATANQGSEATYESGFVIDKFPISRPNLTFSTLTVSNMSPEDSSIYLCSVEISVNTEAFFGQGTRLTVV.

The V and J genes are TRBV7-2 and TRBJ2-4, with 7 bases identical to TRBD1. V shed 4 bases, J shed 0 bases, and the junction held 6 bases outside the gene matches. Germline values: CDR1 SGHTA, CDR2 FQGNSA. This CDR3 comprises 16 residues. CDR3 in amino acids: CASSSTGMGAKNIQYF. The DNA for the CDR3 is TGTGCCAGCAGCTCGACAGGGATGGGAGCCAAAAACATTCAGTACTTC.

The CDR3 sequence is CASSTAPGVTNEKLFF. The CDR3 DNA reads as TGTGCCAGCAGCACGGCGCCCGGTGTAACTAATGAAAAACTGTTTTTT. The chain carries TRBV9 and TRBJ1-4; D not certain. V gave up 4 bases and J gave up 1 base, with 14 bases separating them. Germline values: CDR1 SGDLS, CDR2 YYNGEE. This CDR3 comprises 16 residues.

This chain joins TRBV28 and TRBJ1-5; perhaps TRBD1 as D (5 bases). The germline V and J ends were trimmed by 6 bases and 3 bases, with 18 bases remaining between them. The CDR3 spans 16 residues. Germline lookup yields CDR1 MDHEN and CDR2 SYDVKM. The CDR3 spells CASSPLRDRNNQPQHF. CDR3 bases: TGTGCCAGCAGCCCTCTCCGGGACCGAAACAATCAGCCCCAGCATTTT.

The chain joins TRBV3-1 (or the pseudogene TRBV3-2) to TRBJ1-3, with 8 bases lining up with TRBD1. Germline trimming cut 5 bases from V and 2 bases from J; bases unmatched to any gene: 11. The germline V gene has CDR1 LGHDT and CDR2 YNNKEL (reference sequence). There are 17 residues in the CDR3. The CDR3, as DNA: TGTGCCAGCAGCAGAATCAGGGGGCAAAGTCCTGGAAACACCATATATTTT. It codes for CASSRIRGQSPGNTIYF.

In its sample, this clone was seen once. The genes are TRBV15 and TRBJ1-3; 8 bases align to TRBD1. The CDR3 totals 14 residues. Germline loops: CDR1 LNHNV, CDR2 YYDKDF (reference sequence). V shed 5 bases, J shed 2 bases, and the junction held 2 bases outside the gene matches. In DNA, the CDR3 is TGTGCCACCAGCCCCAGGGGGCCTGGAAACACCATATATTTT. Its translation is CATSPRGPGNTIYF.